A single count supports the clone carrying this T cell receptor beta chain. This CDR3 spans 17 amino acids. V shed 6 bases and J 0 bases; nucleotides not matched to a gene: 6. Germline-derived CDR1 and CDR2 are MRHNA and SNTAGT. The sample comes from a study of blood T cell repertoires in COVID-19. About the study: Acute-phase and convalescent COVID-19 samples originated in the United States, Italy and Spain.

Using immunoSEQ multiplex PCR, the repertoire was profiled, and TCRdb retains in-frame clones only, with some absent. Altogether fewer than 500,000 clones are present, around nine tenths being singletons, with the ten largest covering 0.75% to 0.85%. The clonotype was recovered from a young man with COVID-19, enrolled during active disease. The sequencing sample was made of peripheral blood. This rearrangement joins TRBV6-4 to TRBJ2-2; 11 bases are shared with TRBD2. The DNA for the CDR3 is TGTGCCAGCAGCGAATCTAGCGGGAGGACGAACACCGGGGAGCTGTTTTTT. It codes for CASSESSGRTNTGELFF.